This paragraph covers one T cell receptor (beta chain) sequence. Its antigen is currently unknown. From the 5' RACE reads, TCRdb lists one entry per CDR3 protein and no DNA. The table gives 140,000 to 150,000 distinct CDR3 sequences; the top ten clones make up 9.5% to 15% of it. The data originate from a study of T cells expressing NK-cell markers. Study results and caveats: NKG2C+ dominant clonotype frequencies in 6 or 7 donors were roughly 1.0-7.5% of CD8+ T cells. A handful of donors' CD3+CD56-NKG2C+ cells were dominated by the same clonotypes.

Sequenced material: blood T cells: a sorted CD56 or NKG2C T cell subset, CD4+ or CD8+ T cells, or bulk PBMC T cells (not recorded which). The TCR sequence derives from a man between 18 and 35 years old in good health.

CDR3 sequence: CASSFTGWDTEAFF. The V gene is TRBV7-2, the J gene TRBJ1-1; the TRBD1 assignment by TCRdb is unverifiable without DNA. The CDR3 has 14 residues. Germline V gene sequence: CDR1 SGHTA, CDR2 FQGNSA.